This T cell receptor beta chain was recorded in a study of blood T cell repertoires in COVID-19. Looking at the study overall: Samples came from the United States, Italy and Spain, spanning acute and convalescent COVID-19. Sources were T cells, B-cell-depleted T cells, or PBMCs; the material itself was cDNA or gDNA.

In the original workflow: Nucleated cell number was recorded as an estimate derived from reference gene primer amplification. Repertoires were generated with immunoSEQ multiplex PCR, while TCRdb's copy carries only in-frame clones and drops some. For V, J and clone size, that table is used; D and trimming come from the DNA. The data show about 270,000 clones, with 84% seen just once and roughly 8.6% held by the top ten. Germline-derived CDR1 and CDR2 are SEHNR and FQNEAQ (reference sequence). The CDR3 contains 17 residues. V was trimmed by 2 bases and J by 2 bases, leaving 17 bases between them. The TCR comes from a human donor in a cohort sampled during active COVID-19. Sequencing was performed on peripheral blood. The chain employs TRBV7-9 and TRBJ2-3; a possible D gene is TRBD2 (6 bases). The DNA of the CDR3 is TGTGCCAGCAGCTTATCACGGGACTTCGTCGTCACAGATACGCAGTATTTT. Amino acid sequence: CASSLSRDFVVTDTQYF.